The 14 T cell receptor beta chains below were found in one sample sequenced in a study of blood T cell repertoires in COVID-19. The table came from immunoSEQ multiplex PCR; TCRdb's copy has only in-frame clones and leaves some out. The data show around 220,000 clones, roughly 90% seen once. Material for sequencing was PBMCs or T cells enriched from blood (not recorded which). All receptors come from a man between 25 and 39 years old who had been exposed to COVID-19.

This CDR3 reads CASSPGTGREQFF. The CDR3 DNA follows: TGCGCCAGCAGCCCCGGGACAGGGAGAGAGCAGTTCTTC. The V call is TRBV4-3, the J call TRBJ2-1, with TRBD1 identical over 9 bases. Germline CDR1 reads LGHNA; CDR2 reads YSLEER. The CDR3 length is 13 residues. Losses at the gene ends were 4 bases for V and 10 bases for J; bases not matched to a gene: 5.

This clone was picked up one time. V is TRBV19 and J is TRBJ2-7, with 9 bases matching TRBD1. Trimming took 6 bases from V and 3 from J; bases not matched to a gene: 6. The CDR3 has 14 amino acids. Looked up from germline, CDR1 is LNHDA and CDR2 is SQIVND (reference sequence). CDR3 protein: CASRPGGQGYEQYF. The CDR3 coding sequence is TGTGCCAGTAGACCAGGGGGACAGGGCTACGAGCAGTACTTC. The complete variable domain, with remaining parts taken from reference TRBV19 and TRBJ2-7, reads DGGITQSPKYLFRKEGQNVTLSCEQNLNHDAMYWYRQDPGQGLRLIYYSQIVNDFQKGDIAEGYSVSREKKESFPLTVTSAQKNPTAFYLCASRPGGQGYEQYFGPGTRLTVT.

This chain's CDR3 is CASSLRLPGELFF. For the CDR3, the DNA is TGTGCCAGCAGTTTGCGACTACCCGGGGAGCTGTTTTTT. The chain uses TRBV6-5 and TRBJ2-2; D may be TRBD2 (5 bases). The CDR3 spans 13 residues. Germline V gives CDR1 MNHEY, CDR2 SVGAGI. Trimming left V 4 bases short and J 6 bases short, with 9 bases between.

The genes are TRBV6-6 and TRBJ1-5; 7 bases are a match to TRBD1. V was pared by 6 bases and J by 3 bases, with 5 bases of the junction left unmatched. There are 14 residues in the CDR3. In germline, CDR1 is MNHNY, CDR2 SVGAGI (reference sequence). This CDR3 is CASRYTGDNQPQHF. In DNA, the CDR3 is TGTGCCAGCAGGTATACAGGGGACAATCAGCCCCAGCATTTT.

This chain uses TRBV18 with TRBJ2-3; the match to TRBD1 covers 11 bases. The V segment lost 6 bases and the J segment 4 bases; nucleotides outside the gene matches: 6. Germline assignment: CDR1 KGHSH and CDR2 LQKENI. The CDR3 has 15 amino acids. The CDR3 DNA is TGTGCCAGCTCGGTATCGGGACAGGGGGCAGATACGCAGTATTTT. Encoded protein: CASSVSGQGADTQYF.

V is TRBV4-1 and J is TRBJ1-2; 7 bases line up with TRBD1. Germline V lookup: CDR1 MGHRA, CDR2 YSYEKL. The junction had 9 bases not matched to a gene; V was cut back by 2 bases and J by 0 bases. The length of the CDR3 is 17 residues. The CDR3 region is CASSQITGQYPNYGYTF. As DNA, the CDR3 is TGCGCCAGCAGCCAAATAACGGGACAGTATCCTAACTATGGCTACACCTTC.

This rearrangement joins TRBV11-2 to TRBJ2-5, with 7 bases matching TRBD2. Trimming removed 5 bases from V and 2 bases from J; junction bases left unmatched: 11. Germline V gives CDR1 SGHAT, CDR2 FQNNGV. This CDR3 has 16 residues. CDR3 nucleotide sequence: TGTGCCAGCAGCCGCACCGGGACTAACCCTCAAGAGACCCAGTACTTC. Residues: CASSRTGTNPQETQYF.

The CDR3 nucleotides are TGTGCCAGCAGCTTAGATTCAGGGCTCTCCTACGAGCAGTACTTC. It is translated as CASSLDSGLSYEQYF. This chain links TRBV7-2 with TRBJ2-7; the D gene is possibly TRBD1 (5 bases). This CDR3 spans 15 amino acids. CDR1 SGHTA and CDR2 FQGNSA come from the germline V gene. Trimming left V 1 base short and J 0 bases short, with 10 bases between. Filled out from reference TRBV7-2 and TRBJ2-7, the complete variable domain reads GAGVSQSPSNKVTEKGKDVELRCDPISGHTALYWYRQSLGQGLEFLIYFQGNSAPDKSGLPSDRFSAERTGGSVSTLTIQRTQQEDSAVYLCASSLDSGLSYEQYFGPGTRLTVT.

The J gene is TRBJ1-5, the V gene TRBV10-2; 10 positions match TRBD1. The CDR3 contains 16 residues. Germline values: CDR1 WSHSY, CDR2 SAAADI. V lost 4 bases to trimming and J lost 7 bases; unmatched junction nucleotides: 10. The CDR3 DNA is TGCGCCAGCAGTGGCCCGGGACAGGGGATCCAACAGCCCCAGCATTTT. Protein product: CASSGPGQGIQQPQHF.

This chain joins TRBV18 and TRBJ2-5; 13 bases align to TRBD2. Germline loops: CDR1 KGHSH, CDR2 LQKENI. The trim removed 3 bases at V and 5 bases at J, leaving 6 bases unmatched. This CDR3 spans 16 amino acids. As DNA, the CDR3 is TGTGCCAGCTCACCGCAACTAGCGGGGGGGCCGGAGACCCAGTACTTC. Its protein product is CASSPQLAGGPETQYF.

The chain carries TRBV29-1 and TRBJ2-1; TRBD1 matches at 9 bases. Germline CDR1 is SQVTM and CDR2 is ANQGSEA. The CDR3 runs 14 residues. V gave up 5 bases and J gave up 5 bases; unmatched junction bases: 7. The CDR3 is CSVSRTGADNEQFF. The CDR3 DNA reads as TGCAGCGTTTCCCGGACAGGGGCGGACAATGAGCAGTTCTTC.

The chain links TRBV18 to TRBJ2-7; D is possibly TRBD1 (6 bases). With 6 bases removed from V and 0 bases from J, the gap between germline ends came to 18 bases. The CDR3 extends over 16 amino acids. Germline CDR1 KGHSH, CDR2 LQKENI. CDR3 sequence: CASSPQGQLYSYEQYF. CDR3 nucleotides: TGTGCCAGCTCGCCCCAAGGACAGCTTTACTCCTACGAGCAGTACTTC.

The sample holds a few counts of this clone. The chain recombines TRBV15 with TRBJ2-5; no clear D. The ends were cut back, 6 bases at V and 4 bases at J, with 9 bases in the middle. The CDR3 has 12 residues. Germline lookup yields CDR1 LNHNV and CDR2 YYDKDF (reference sequence). The CDR3 sequence: CATSGLAETQYF. The CDR3, as DNA: TGTGCCACCAGTGGGTTAGCAGAGACCCAGTACTTC.

The rearrangement links TRBV2 to TRBJ1-1, with unresolved D. V was clipped by 9 bases and J by 1 base, with 9 bases between them. The CDR3 has 12 residues. Germline lookup yields CDR1 SNHLY and CDR2 FYNNEI. The CDR3 coding sequence is TGTGCCAGGGGCCCCCGGAACACTGAAGCTTTCTTT. Translation: CARGPRNTEAFF. Using reference TRBV2 and TRBJ1-1 for the parts outside the CDR3, the full variable domain is EPEVTQTPSHQVTQMGQEVILRCVPISNHLYFYWYRQILGQKVEFLVSFYNNEISEKSEIFDDQFSVERPDGSNFTLKIRSTKLEDSAMYFCARGPRNTEAFFGQGTRLTVV.